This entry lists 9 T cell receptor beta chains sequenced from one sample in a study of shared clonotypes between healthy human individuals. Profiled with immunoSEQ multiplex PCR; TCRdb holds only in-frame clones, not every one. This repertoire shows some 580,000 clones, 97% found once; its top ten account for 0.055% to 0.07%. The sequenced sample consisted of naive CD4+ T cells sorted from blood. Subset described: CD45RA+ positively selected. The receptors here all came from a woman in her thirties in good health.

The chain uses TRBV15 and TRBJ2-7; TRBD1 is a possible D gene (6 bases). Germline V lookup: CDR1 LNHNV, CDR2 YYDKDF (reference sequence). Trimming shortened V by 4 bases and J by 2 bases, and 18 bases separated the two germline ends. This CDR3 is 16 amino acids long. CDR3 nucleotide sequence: TGTGCCACCAGCACCCCGCCTAACAGGGAAACCTACGAGCAGTACTTC. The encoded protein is CATSTPPNRETYEQYF. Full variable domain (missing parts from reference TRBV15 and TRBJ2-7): DAMVIQNPRYQVTQFGKPVTLSCSQTLNHNVMYWYQQKSSQAPKLLFHYYDKDFNNEADTPDNFQSRRPNTSFCFLDIRSPGLGDTAMYLCATSTPPNRETYEQYFGPGTRLTVT.

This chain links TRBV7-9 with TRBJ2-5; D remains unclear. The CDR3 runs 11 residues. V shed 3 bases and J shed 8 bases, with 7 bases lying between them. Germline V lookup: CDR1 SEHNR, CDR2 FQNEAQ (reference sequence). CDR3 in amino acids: CASSFGPTQYF. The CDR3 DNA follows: TGTGCCAGCAGCTTTGGACCCACCCAGTACTTC.

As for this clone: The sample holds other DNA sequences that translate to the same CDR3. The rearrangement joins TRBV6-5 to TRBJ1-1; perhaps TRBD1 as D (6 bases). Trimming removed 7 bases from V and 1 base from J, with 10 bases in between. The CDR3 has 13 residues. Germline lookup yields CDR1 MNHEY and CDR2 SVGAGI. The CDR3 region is CASTRGRNTEAFF. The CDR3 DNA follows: TGTGCCAGCACGAGGGGGAGGAACACTGAAGCTTTCTTT.

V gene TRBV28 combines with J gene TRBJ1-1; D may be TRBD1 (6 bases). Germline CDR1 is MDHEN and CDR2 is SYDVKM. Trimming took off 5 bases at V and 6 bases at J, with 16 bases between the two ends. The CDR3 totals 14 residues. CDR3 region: CASSHLTGGSEAFF. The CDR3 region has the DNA TGTGCCAGCAGTCACTTGACAGGTGGGTCTGAAGCTTTCTTT.

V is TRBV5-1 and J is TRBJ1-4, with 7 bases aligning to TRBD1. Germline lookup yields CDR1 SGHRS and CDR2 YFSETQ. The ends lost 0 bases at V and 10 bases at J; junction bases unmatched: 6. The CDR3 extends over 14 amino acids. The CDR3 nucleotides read TGCGCCAGCAGCTTGGCCGTCCAGGGGGGAAAACTGTTTTTT. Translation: CASSLAVQGGKLFF.

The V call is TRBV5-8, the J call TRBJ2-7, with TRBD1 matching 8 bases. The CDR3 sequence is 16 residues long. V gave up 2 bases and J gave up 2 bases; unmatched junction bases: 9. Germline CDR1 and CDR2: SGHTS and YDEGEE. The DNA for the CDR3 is TGTGCCAGCAGCTTTCAGAGAGGGACAGGAACCTACGAGCAGTACTTC. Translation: CASSFQRGTGTYEQYF.

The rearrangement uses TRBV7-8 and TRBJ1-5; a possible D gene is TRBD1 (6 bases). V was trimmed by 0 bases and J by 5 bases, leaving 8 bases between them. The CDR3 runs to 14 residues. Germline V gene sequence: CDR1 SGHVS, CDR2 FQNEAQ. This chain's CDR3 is CASSLASGDQPQHF. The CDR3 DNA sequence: TGTGCCAGCAGCTTAGCATCAGGGGATCAGCCCCAGCATTTT. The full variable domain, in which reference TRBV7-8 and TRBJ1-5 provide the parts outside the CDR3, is GAGVSQSPRYKVAKRGQDVALRCDPISGHVSLFWYQQALGQGPEFLTYFQNEAQLDKSGLPSDRFFAERPEGSVSTLKIQRTQQEDSAVYLCASSLASGDQPQHFGDGTRLSIL.

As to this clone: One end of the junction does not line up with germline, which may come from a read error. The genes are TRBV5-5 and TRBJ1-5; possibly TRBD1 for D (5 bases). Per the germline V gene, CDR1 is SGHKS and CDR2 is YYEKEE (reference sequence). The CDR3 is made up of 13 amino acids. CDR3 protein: CASSVYSTGTFLF. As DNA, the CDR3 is TGTGCCAGCAGCGTATACTCCACCGGGACTTTCCTTTTT.

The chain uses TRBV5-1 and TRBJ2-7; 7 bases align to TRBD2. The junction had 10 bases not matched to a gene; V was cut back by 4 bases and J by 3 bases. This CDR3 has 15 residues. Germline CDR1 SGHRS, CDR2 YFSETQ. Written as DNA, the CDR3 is TGCGCCAGCAGCCGCGGGGGAGGACTAGACTACGAGCAGTACTTC. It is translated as CASSRGGGLDYEQYF.